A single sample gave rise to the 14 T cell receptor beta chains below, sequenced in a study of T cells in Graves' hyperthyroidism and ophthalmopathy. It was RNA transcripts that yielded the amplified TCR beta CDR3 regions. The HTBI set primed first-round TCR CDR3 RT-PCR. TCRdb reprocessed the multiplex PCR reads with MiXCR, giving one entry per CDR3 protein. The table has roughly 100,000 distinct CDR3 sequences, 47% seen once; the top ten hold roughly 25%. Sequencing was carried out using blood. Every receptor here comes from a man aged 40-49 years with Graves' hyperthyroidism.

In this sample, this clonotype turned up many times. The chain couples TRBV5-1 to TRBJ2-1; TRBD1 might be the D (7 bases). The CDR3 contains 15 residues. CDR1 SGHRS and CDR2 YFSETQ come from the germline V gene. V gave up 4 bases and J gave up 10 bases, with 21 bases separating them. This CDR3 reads CASSPRDSGLWEQFF. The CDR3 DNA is TGCGCCAGCAGCCCCCGGGACAGCGGGCTCTGGGAGCAGTTCTTC.

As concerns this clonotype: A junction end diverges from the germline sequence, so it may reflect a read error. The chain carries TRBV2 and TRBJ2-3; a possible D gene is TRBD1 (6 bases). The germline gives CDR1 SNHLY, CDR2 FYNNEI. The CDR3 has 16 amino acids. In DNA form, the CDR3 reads TGTGCCAGCAGTCCCCCCGAGGGGACAAGCATAGATACGCAGTATTTC. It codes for CASSPPEGTSIDTQYF.

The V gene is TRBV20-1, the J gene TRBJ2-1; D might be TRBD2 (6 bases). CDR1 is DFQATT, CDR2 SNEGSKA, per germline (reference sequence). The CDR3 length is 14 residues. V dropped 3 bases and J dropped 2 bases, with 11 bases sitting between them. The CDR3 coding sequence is TGCAGTGCTAGGCCGGGAGAGGCCTACAATGAGCAGTTCTTC. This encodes CSARPGEAYNEQFF.

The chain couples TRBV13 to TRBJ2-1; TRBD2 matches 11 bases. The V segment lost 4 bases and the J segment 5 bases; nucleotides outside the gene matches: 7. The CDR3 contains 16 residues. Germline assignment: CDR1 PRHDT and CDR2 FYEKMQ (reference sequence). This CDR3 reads CASSSAASGGNNEQFF. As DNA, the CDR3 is TGTGCCAGCAGCTCCGCTGCTAGCGGGGGGAACAATGAGCAGTTCTTC.

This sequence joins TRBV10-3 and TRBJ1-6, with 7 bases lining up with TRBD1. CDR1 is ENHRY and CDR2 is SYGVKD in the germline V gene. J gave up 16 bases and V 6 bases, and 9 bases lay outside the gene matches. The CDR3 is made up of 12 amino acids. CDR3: CAIRLAGQQLHF. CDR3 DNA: TGTGCCATCAGGCTAGCGGGACAGCAACTCCACTTT.

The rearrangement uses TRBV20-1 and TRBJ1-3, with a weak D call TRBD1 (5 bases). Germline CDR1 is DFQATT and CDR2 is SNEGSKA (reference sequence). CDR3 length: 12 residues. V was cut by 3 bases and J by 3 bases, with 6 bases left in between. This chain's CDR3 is CSARGVGNTIYF. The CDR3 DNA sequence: TGCAGTGCTAGGGGGGTTGGAAACACCATATATTTT.

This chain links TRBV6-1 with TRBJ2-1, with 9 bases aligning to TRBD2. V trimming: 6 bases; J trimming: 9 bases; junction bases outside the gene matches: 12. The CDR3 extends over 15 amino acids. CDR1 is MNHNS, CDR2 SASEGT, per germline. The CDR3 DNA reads TGTGCCAGCAGAAACCGGCGGCGGGAGGGCCCTGAGCAGTTCTTC. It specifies CASRNRRREGPEQFF.

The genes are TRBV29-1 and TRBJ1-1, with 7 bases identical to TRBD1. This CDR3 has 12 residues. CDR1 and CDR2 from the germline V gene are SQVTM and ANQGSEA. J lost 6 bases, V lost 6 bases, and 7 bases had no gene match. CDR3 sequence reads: CSVFRGGSEAFF. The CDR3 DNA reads TGCAGCGTGTTCAGGGGGGGTTCTGAAGCTTTCTTT. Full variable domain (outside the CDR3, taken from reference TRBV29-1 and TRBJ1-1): SAVISQKPSRDICQRGTSLTIQCQVDSQVTMMFWYRQQPGQSLTLIATANQGSEATYESGFVIDKFPISRPNLTFSTLTVSNMSPEDSSIYLCSVFRGGSEAFFGQGTRLTVV.

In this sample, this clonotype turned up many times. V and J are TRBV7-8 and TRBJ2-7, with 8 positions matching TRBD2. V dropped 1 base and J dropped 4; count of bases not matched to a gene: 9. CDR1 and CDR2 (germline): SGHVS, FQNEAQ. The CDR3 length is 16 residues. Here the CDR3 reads CASSLDGRALIYEQYF. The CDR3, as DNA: TGTGCCAGCAGCTTAGACGGGAGGGCCCTTATATACGAGCAGTACTTC.

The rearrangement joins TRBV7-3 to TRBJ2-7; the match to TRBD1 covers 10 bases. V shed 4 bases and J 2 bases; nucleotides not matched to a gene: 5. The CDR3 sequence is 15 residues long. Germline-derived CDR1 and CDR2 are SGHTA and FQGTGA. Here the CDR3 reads CASSWTGGTTYEQYF. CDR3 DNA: TGTGCCAGCAGCTGGACAGGGGGGACTACCTACGAGCAGTACTTC. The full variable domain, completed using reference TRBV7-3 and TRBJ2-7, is GAGVSQTPSNKVTEKGKYVELRCDPISGHTALYWYRQSLGQGPEFLIYFQGTGAADDSGLPNDRFFAVRPEGSVSTLKIQRTERGDSAVYLCASSWTGGTTYEQYFGPGTRLTVT.

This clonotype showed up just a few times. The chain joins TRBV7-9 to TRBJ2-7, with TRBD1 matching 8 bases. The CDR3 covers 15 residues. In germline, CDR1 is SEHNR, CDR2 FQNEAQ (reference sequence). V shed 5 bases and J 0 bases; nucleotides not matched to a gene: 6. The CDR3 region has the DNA TGTGCCAGCAGCCAAGGTACAGGGGGCTCCTACGAGCAGTACTTC. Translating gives CASSQGTGGSYEQYF.

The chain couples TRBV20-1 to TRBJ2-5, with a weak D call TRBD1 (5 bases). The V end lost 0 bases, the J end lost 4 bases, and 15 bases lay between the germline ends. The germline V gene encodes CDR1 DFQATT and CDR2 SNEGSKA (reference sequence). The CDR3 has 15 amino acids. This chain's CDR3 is CSARDTGDSTETQYF. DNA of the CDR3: TGCAGTGCTAGAGATACAGGTGATAGCACAGAGACCCAGTACTTC.

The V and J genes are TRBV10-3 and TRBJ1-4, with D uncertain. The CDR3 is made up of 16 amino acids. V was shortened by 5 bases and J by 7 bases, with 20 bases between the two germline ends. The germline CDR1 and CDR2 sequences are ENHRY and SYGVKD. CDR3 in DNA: TGTGCCATCAGTTTAGGGAGCGGTGGGCTGGCTGAAAAACTGTTTTTT. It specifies CAISLGSGGLAEKLFF.

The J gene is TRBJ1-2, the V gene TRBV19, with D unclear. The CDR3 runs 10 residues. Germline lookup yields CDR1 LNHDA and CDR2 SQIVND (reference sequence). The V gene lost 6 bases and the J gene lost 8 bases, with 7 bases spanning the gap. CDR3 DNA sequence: TGTGCCAGTAGGGGTGGGGGCTACACCTTC. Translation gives CASRGGGYTF.